One and the same sample provided the 10 T cell receptor beta chains below, sequenced in a study of T cells in Graves' hyperthyroidism and ophthalmopathy. RNA transcripts were the template for amplifying TCR beta CDR3 regions. Researchers ran a first-round RT-PCR on the TCR CDR3 using the HTBI primer set. One entry per CDR3 protein results from TCRdb running MiXCR on the multiplex PCR reads. The table has under 300,000 distinct CDR3 sequences, approximately 15% seen once. The sequenced sample consisted of blood. The receptors were gathered from a middle-aged woman with Graves' hyperthyroidism.

This clonotype has more than one count but fewer than ten. V and J are TRBV6-5 and TRBJ1-1; maybe TRBD1 (6 bases). V was pared by 2 bases and J by 10 bases, with 11 bases between. This CDR3 has 12 residues. Germline V CDR1 and CDR2: MNHEY, SVGAGI. The CDR3 nucleotides read TGTGCCAGCAGTTACAGTGGCAGGGGAGCTTTCTTT. Amino acid sequence: CASSYSGRGAFF.

This clonotype has more than one count but fewer than ten. The V call is TRBV20-1, the J call TRBJ2-3, with D maybe TRBD1 (6 bases). Germline V gene data show CDR1 as DFQATT and CDR2 as SNEGSKA (reference sequence). Deletions cut 6 bases from V and 1 base from J, with 11 bases between. The CDR3 is 13 residues long. The CDR3 sequence: CSAKDRRTDTQYF. Written as DNA, the CDR3 is TGCAGTGCCAAAGACAGGCGCACAGATACGCAGTATTTT.

There are many counts of this clonotype. This chain joins TRBV20-1 and TRBJ1-2; tentatively, D is TRBD1 (6 bases). Germline V lookup: CDR1 DFQATT, CDR2 SNEGSKA (reference sequence). V lost 3 bases and J lost 2, with 16 bases in between. The CDR3 is 15 residues long. DNA for the CDR3: TGCAGTGCTAGGCGAATCCAGGGGACAAACTATGGCTACACCTTC. The encoded protein is CSARRIQGTNYGYTF.

Points on this clonotype: A read error is possible here, since a much larger clone lies one base away. The chain is built from TRBV29-1 and TRBJ2-5; D unresolved. CDR3 length equals 14 residues. CDR1 is SQVTM, CDR2 ANQGSEA, per germline. Written as DNA, the CDR3 is TGCGGCGTCCCCGCCCCGGGCAACCAAGAGACCCAGTACTTC. Protein: CGVPAPGNQETQYF.

This clonotype was seen many times. This chain links TRBV12-3 or TRBV12-4 with TRBJ2-7; TRBD2 might be the D (6 bases). This CDR3 is 15 amino acids long. V lost 6 bases, J lost 0 bases, and 15 bases lay in between. Here the CDR3 reads CASSPGDFSSYEQYF. The CDR3, as DNA: TGTGCCAGCAGCCCCGGGGACTTCAGCTCCTACGAGCAGTACTTC.

The CDR3 nucleotides read TGTGCCAGCAGCCAAGGGTCGGGCGGCGACGAGCAGTACTTC. Translating gives CASSQGSGGDEQYF. The chain couples TRBV3-1 to TRBJ2-7; no firm D call. The CDR3 spans 14 residues. The germline CDR1 and CDR2 sequences are LGHDT and YNNKEL (reference sequence). The V end was cut by 1 base, the J end by 5 bases, with 12 bases between.

V gene TRBV7-3 combines with J gene TRBJ2-1; the D gene is possibly TRBD2 (5 bases). The V gene's germline CDR1 is SGHTA and CDR2 FQGTGA. Trimming removed 2 bases from V and 8 bases from J, with 10 bases in between. The CDR3 consists of 13 residues. This CDR3 reads CASSLEDGDEQFF. The CDR3 DNA reads TGTGCCAGCAGCTTAGAGGACGGGGATGAGCAGTTCTTC.

The chain joins TRBV19 to TRBJ2-5; 14 bases are shared with TRBD2. V was clipped by 2 bases and J by 5 bases; unmatched bases: 10. The CDR3 is 18 residues long. In germline, CDR1 is LNHDA, CDR2 SQIVND (reference sequence). DNA of the CDR3: TGTGCCAGTAGTATATCGGGGACTAGCGGGAGTTCTCGGGAGACCCAGTACTTC. This codes for CASSISGTSGSSRETQYF.

A few counts support this clonotype. The chain links TRBV7-9 to TRBJ2-1; D call uncertain. Germline values: CDR1 SEHNR, CDR2 FQNEAQ (reference sequence). CDR3 size: 12 residues. Trimming took off 2 bases at V and 9 bases at J, with 8 bases between the two ends. The CDR3 DNA sequence: TGTGCCAGCAGCTTATCGGGCAGTGAGCAGTTCTTC. As protein: CASSLSGSEQFF. The whole variable domain, remainder taken from reference TRBV7-9 and TRBJ2-1, is DTGVSQNPRHKITKRGQNVTFRCDPISEHNRLYWYRQTLGQGPEFLTYFQNEAQLEKSRLLSDRFSAERPKGSFSTLEIQRTEQGDSAMYLCASSLSGSEQFFGPGTRLTVL.

This clonotype was found many times. The chain carries TRBV12-3 or TRBV12-4 and TRBJ2-1; 11 bases match TRBD2. J gave up 7 bases and V 6 bases, and 2 bases lay outside the gene matches. The length of the CDR3 is 13 residues. Here the CDR3 reads CASRTSGRNEQFF. The DNA for the CDR3 is TGTGCCAGCAGAACTAGCGGGAGAAATGAGCAGTTCTTC.